This T cell receptor beta chain was observed in a study of cytomegalovirus exposure and HLA in healthy donors. Trimming took 3 bases from V and 5 from J, leaving 21 bases between them. Germline V gives CDR1 SGHRS, CDR2 YFSETQ. The CDR3 covers 16 residues. Data came from immunoSEQ multiplex PCR; TCRdb stores just in-frame clones and leaves some out. This sample has some 100,000 clones; about 82% occur once, and the top ten carry approximately 4.9%. What was sequenced was PBMCs. The source is a young man in good health and CMV-seronegative. The J gene is TRBJ2-7, the V gene TRBV5-1, with a possible D match to TRBD2 (5 bases). In DNA, the CDR3 is TGCGCCAGCAGCTCCCGGACGGGATCTCTGGAACACGAGCAGTACTTC. It specifies CASSSRTGSLEHEQYF.